Here is one T cell receptor (beta chain) with its context. Its antigen has not been determined. It has no much larger one-base neighbor in the sample; base qualities were not kept. There are 15 amino acids in the CDR3, from cysteine to phenylalanine inclusive. CDR3 DNA only is kept here, 45 bases in frame from base 1. Germline trimming amounts to 5 bases on V and 6 bases on J, with 11 as the count of junction bases outside the gene matches. The germline V gene encodes CDR1 DFQATT and CDR2 SNEGSKA (reference sequence). This record comes from a study of CD8 T cells in Susac syndrome (dated by TCRdb to the late 2010s). A note on the overall study: Whether CD8+ T cell activation and differentiation in Susac syndrome was antigen driven was tested using repertoire sequencing. General conclusions and limits of the study: The study acknowledged that relatively few individuals were included in the TCR sequencing and HLA analysis.

Peripheral blood CD8+ and CD4+ T cells from healthy donors, Susac syndrome patients and multiple sclerosis patients were profiled by high-throughput TCR beta sequencing. The multiple sclerosis controls were treatment-naive patients whose relapsing-remitting disease, either stable or active, fulfilled the revised McDonald criteria. CD8+ TEMRA cells were enriched by FACS, while bulk CD8+ and CD4+ T cells were purified by magnetic negative isolation. Blood was drawn into EDTA tubes, processed within 24 hours, and PBMCs were isolated by density gradient centrifugation. PBMCs intended for TCR sequencing were frozen in liquid nitrogen and were later thawed in a 37 degrees C water bath. The sorted or isolated CD4+, CD8+ and CD8+ TEMRA cells reached a purity of at least 90%. RNA was extracted with the RNeasy kit and roughly 0.5 to 1 ug was reverse transcribed using random hexamers. TCR beta CDR3 regions were amplified with the immunoSEQ multiplex PCR assay covering 54 Vbeta and 13 Jbeta segments. Bias from PCR amplification was corrected by using a synthetic template baseline for primer optimization and for computational correction. As for the authors' bioinformatics: Only productive sequences were kept, with reads annotated to V, D and J genes according to IMGT and analyzed in immunoSEQ Analyzer. Clonality was computed as one minus Shannon entropy normalized by log2 of the number of productive unique sequences. For each patient and control, public and private clones were evaluated within the 100 most prevalent clones. Clones were defined as Susac-specific if absent from the healthy and MS cohorts, from around 1,100 published viral clones and from other ImmuneACCESS disease sequences. TCRdb applied fastp at Q25 and MiXCR to the public reads, then kept only in-frame beta chains. When rows share a CDR3 protein, they turn into one entry using the most common DNA and genes. The V and J calls here are based on TCRdb, not the publication. The sample yields 250,000 to 350,000 distinct CDR3 sequences; 92% were counted once. The ten largest clones capture over 0.05% of the sample.

The source is a human donor with multiple sclerosis. The specimen sequenced was CD4+ T cells from PBMCs. The chain employs TRBV20-1 and TRBJ2-2, and 8 bases in between align with TRBD1. CDR3 reads: CSAPTGGNNPGELFF. At the DNA level, the sequence is TGCAGTGCTCCTACAGGGGGGAACAACCCCGGGGAGCTGTTTTTT.